Presented here are 5 T cell receptor beta chains from one specimen sequenced in a study of T cell responses to AZD1222 COVID-19 vaccine. Profiled with immunoSEQ multiplex PCR; TCRdb holds only in-frame clones, not every one. The table has 35,000 to 45,000 clones, 80% seen once. The sample in question was peripheral blood, obtained on day 0 of AZD1222 vaccination. All receptors come from an adult in good health.

CDR3 residues: CASTLDGGSSYEQYF. The CDR3 nucleotides read TGTGCCAGTACCCTTGACGGGGGGAGCTCCTACGAGCAGTACTTC. This chain joins TRBV28 and TRBJ2-7, with 7 nucleotides matching TRBD2. The germline V gene encodes CDR1 MDHEN and CDR2 SYDVKM. The CDR3 has 15 residues. Trimming took 9 bases from V and 0 from J; bases not matched to a gene: 11.

The chain employs TRBV7-2 and TRBJ2-3, with 9 positions matching TRBD2. With V trimmed by 1 base and J by 0 bases, 11 bases remained unmatched. The length of the CDR3 is 19 residues. CDR1 and CDR2 (germline): SGHTA, FQGNSA. The CDR3 DNA reads as TGTGCCAGCAGCTTAGGAAGGGGGAGCGGGGGGATTAGCACAGATACGCAGTATTTT. Its translation: CASSLGRGSGGISTDTQYF.

The chain carries TRBV6-5 and TRBJ2-5; 11 nucleotides agree with TRBD2. Germline V CDR1 and CDR2: MNHEY, SVGAGI. The CDR3 is 14 amino acids. The junction had 5 bases not matched to a gene; V was cut back by 6 bases and J by 5 bases. The DNA of the CDR3 is TGTGCCAGCAGCGTACTAGCGGGGGTCGAGACCCAGTACTTC. This gives the protein CASSVLAGVETQYF.

The J gene is TRBJ1-2, the V gene TRBV28, with 9 bases identical to TRBD1. There are 13 residues in the CDR3. The V segment lost 6 bases and the J segment 7 bases; nucleotides outside the gene matches: 6. Germline CDR1 is MDHEN and CDR2 is SYDVKM. CDR3 coding DNA: TGTGCCAGCAGGATACAGGGGGCGGGTGGCTACACCTTC. Encoded protein: CASRIQGAGGYTF.

The chain uses TRBV5-6 and TRBJ1-6, with D possibly matching TRBD1 (5 bases). Germline CDR1 and CDR2: SGHDT and YYEEEE. The CDR3 contains 15 residues. Deletions cut 3 bases from V and 10 bases from J, with 17 bases between. DNA for the CDR3: TGTGCCAGCAGCTACGGGAGGGGAGGTATGTCACCCCTCCACTTT. It encodes CASSYGRGGMSPLHF.